The present T cell receptor (beta chain) was sequenced within a study of siplizumab effects on memory and regulatory T cells. Overall study results and limits: In the presence of siplizumab, alloreactive sequences traceable to unstimulated CD4+ memory cells were significantly reduced. Naive T cell populations appeared to exhibit greater diversity than memory cells and appeared to be major alloresponse contributors.

Remarks on this clone: Its antigen is not known.

Clones were read by immunoSEQ multiplex PCR, and TCRdb kept only the in-frame ones, dropping some. The table shows fewer than 110,000 clones, with around 90% occurring only once. V was cut by 6 bases and J by 0 bases, with 12 bases left in between. Germline CDR1 and CDR2: MDHEN and SYDVKM. The CDR3 spans 15 residues. The sample consisted of non-Treg CD4+ T cells sorted from blood. The receptor's source is a human donor in good health. The V and J genes are TRBV28 and TRBJ2-1; TRBD2 might be the D (5 bases). The CDR3, as DNA: TGTGCCAGCAGCCCGGACTGGAGCTCCTACAATGAGCAGTTCTTC. It yields the protein CASSPDWSSYNEQFF.